A selection of T cell receptor beta chains follows, all from one sample in a study of shared clonotypes between healthy human individuals. Libraries were prepared by immunoSEQ multiplex PCR; TCRdb keeps only in-frame clonotypes and omits some of them. The sample includes about 2 million clones, approximately 94% of them seen just once. The sample comprised naive CD8+ T cells sorted from blood. These receptors were taken from a man aged 18 to 30 in good health. The CDR3 runs from the conserved cysteine through the conserved F or W. A D gene is named only where the DNA matches it firmly. A row's size may be missing; if present it is once, few, many or a size class.

cdr3_nt cdr3_aa clone_size j_call v_call d_call
TGTGCCAGCAGCACACAGGGTGCTAACTATGGCTACACCTTC CASSTQGANYGYTF NA TRBJ1-2 TRBV6-5 NA
TGTGCCAGCAGTTTATCGGTGGGTTATTCACCCCTCCACTTT CASSLSVGYSPLHF NA TRBJ1-6 TRBV27 NA
TGTGCCAGCAGCTTGGAGGGGACCCCTTATTTT CASSLEGTPYF NA TRBJ2-3 TRBV5-4 NA
TGTGCCACGACTAGCGGGACCTCCTACGAGCAGTACTTC CATTSGTSYEQYF NA TRBJ2-7 TRBV13 TRBD2
TGTGCCAGCCTTACTATTACAGGAGCTAACTATGGCTACACCTTC CASLTITGANYGYTF NA TRBJ1-2 TRBV7-9 NA
TGCGCCAGCAGCCAAGAGGGGCGGGGGGAGCTTTACGAGCAGTACTTC CASSQEGRGELYEQYF NA TRBJ2-7 TRBV4-1 TRBD2
TGTGCCAGCAGCGTATTAGCGACCGGGGAGCTGTTTTTT CASSVLATGELFF NA TRBJ2-2 TRBV9 NA
TGTGCCAGCAGCGGAACTGACCCGGAGCAGTTCTTC CASSGTDPEQFF NA TRBJ2-1 TRBV9 NA
TGCGCCAGCAGTGAGGACAGTTCTAATTCACCCCTCCACTTT CASSEDSSNSPLHF few TRBJ1-6 TRBV10-1 NA
TGCGCCAGCAGCCAAGACGTCCGGGACAGGGTTTACAATGAGCAGTTCTTC CASSQDVRDRVYNEQFF NA TRBJ2-1 TRBV4-1 TRBD1
TGTGCCAGCAGCAACAAGTTGGGACTAGCGCGAGACAATGAGCAGTTCTTC CASSNKLGLARDNEQFF NA TRBJ2-1 TRBV11-2 TRBD2
TGTGCCATCAGTGAGTCTTTGACAGGGGGGAGCCAGGAGGATGGCTACACCTTC CAISESLTGGSQEDGYTF NA TRBJ1-2 TRBV10-3 TRBD1
TGTGCCAGCAGCGTAGAGGGGCTTGACAGCACAGATACGCAGTATTTT CASSVEGLDSTDTQYF NA TRBJ2-3 TRBV9 NA
TGTGCCAGCAGTTACGGGACAGGGGAAATGTTCGAGCAGTACTTC CASSYGTGEMFEQYF NA TRBJ2-7 TRBV6-5 TRBD1
TGCGCCAGCAGCTCAGGACAGGGGTACGATGAGCAGTTCTTC CASSSGQGYDEQFF once TRBJ2-1 TRBV5-1 TRBD1
TGTGCCAGCACATGGGACAGCAACTATGGCTACACCTTC CASTWDSNYGYTF NA TRBJ1-2 TRBV2 TRBD1
TGTGCCAGCAGTGCTTTGGGCACAGATACGCAGTATTTT CASSALGTDTQYF NA TRBJ2-3 TRBV6-6 NA
TGTGCCAGCAGCTCCGGACTAGCGGGGATTACTAGCACAGATACGCAGTATTTT CASSSGLAGITSTDTQYF NA TRBJ2-3 TRBV11-2 TRBD2
TGTGCCAGCAGCATACAGCCAGATACGCAGTATTTT CASSIQPDTQYF NA TRBJ2-3 TRBV7-3 NA
TGTGCCAGCAGTTTCCAGGGGTATCAGCCCCAGCATTTT CASSFQGYQPQHF NA TRBJ1-5 TRBV27 NA
TGCGCCAGCACCCTCGAACAGGACTATGGCTACACCTTC CASTLEQDYGYTF NA TRBJ1-2 TRBV5-1 NA
TGTGCCAGCAGCGTAGGTGCGGGAGGGCCGGACAATGAGCAGTTCTTC CASSVGAGGPDNEQFF NA TRBJ2-1 TRBV9 TRBD2
TGCGCCAGCAGCCTTTTCACAGGGGGCACGGGCAATGAGCAGTTCTTC CASSLFTGGTGNEQFF once TRBJ2-1 TRBV4-1 TRBD1
TGTGCCAGCAGCCCTTACCCTAGCGGAGGGAACACCGGGGAGCTGTTTTTT CASSPYPSGGNTGELFF NA TRBJ2-2 TRBV7-6 TRBD2
TGCGCCAGCAGCTTCAGGGCGCATAGCTCCTACGAGCAGTACTTC CASSFRAHSSYEQYF NA TRBJ2-7 TRBV5-1 NA
TGTGCCAGCAACTTAATATCTCCGACAGGCGGAAACACTGAAGCTTTCTTT CASNLISPTGGNTEAFF NA TRBJ1-1 TRBV27 NA
TGTGCCAGCAGTATTACAGGGTCCTACGAGCAGTACTTC CASSITGSYEQYF NA TRBJ2-7 TRBV6-1 NA
TGTGCCAGCAGCTTAGCGTCAGGTTCATCCCTTGAAGCTTTCTTT CASSLASGSSLEAFF NA TRBJ1-1 TRBV7-9 NA
TGTGCCAGCAGCGGACTAGCGGGAACCGGGGAGCTGTTTTTT CASSGLAGTGELFF NA TRBJ2-2 TRBV6-6 TRBD2
TGCGCCAGCAGCCAGCGAACGGGAACTGAAGCTTTCTTT CASSQRTGTEAFF NA TRBJ1-1 TRBV4-1 NA
TGTGCCAGCAGTTCAGGGGCTAACACTGAAGCTTTCTTT CASSSGANTEAFF NA TRBJ1-1 TRBV5-4 NA
TGTGCCAGCTCACCAGAGGGGGGAGACTATGGCTACACCTTC CASSPEGGDYGYTF NA TRBJ1-2 TRBV18 NA
TGTGCCAGCAGTTACCTCGCGGAACGGCCCTACGAGCAGTACTTC CASSYLAERPYEQYF NA TRBJ2-7 TRBV6-5 NA
TGTGCCAGCAGCTTGGCCGGAGGATACAATCAGCCCCAGCATTTT CASSLAGGYNQPQHF NA TRBJ1-5 TRBV5-6 NA
TGTGCCAGCAGCGGATCATCGGGACGGAGCTCCTACAATGAGCAGTTCTTC CASSGSSGRSSYNEQFF NA TRBJ2-1 TRBV9 NA
TGTGCCAGCAGCCCCGGGTGGGGGGAAGGTGAAAAACTGTTTTTT CASSPGWGEGEKLFF NA TRBJ1-4 TRBV7-9 NA
TGCGCCAGCAGCTTGTTCGGGGGTTTCTACGAGCAGTACTTC CASSLFGGFYEQYF NA TRBJ2-7 TRBV5-1 NA
TGTGCCAGCAGTTTGGACACCTTAACCCACTATGGCTACACCTTC CASSLDTLTHYGYTF NA TRBJ1-2 TRBV5-6 NA
TGTGCCTGCGCTTACGGGGGGACACCTCCCTACACAGATACGCAGTATTTT CACAYGGTPPYTDTQYF NA TRBJ2-3 TRBV30 NA
TGTGCCACCGGGACATCTTCCTACGAGCAGTACTTC CATGTSSYEQYF NA TRBJ2-7 TRBV19 NA
TGTGCCAGCAGCCCGTCCCAGGGTATGTATGAGCAGTTCTTC CASSPSQGMYEQFF NA TRBJ2-1 TRBV5-6 NA
TGTGCCAGCAGTTTCCAGACAGGGGGCAAGACCCAGTACTTC CASSFQTGGKTQYF once TRBJ2-5 TRBV27 TRBD1
TGTGCCACCGAATTTGCGGGGACCCAGTACTTC CATEFAGTQYF NA TRBJ2-5 TRBV6-5 NA
TGTGCCAGCAGTTCTATAACCGGGACAGGGGTCTACGAGCAGTACTTC CASSSITGTGVYEQYF NA TRBJ2-7 TRBV27 TRBD1